This TCR beta chain was documented in a study of T cells in localized non-small cell lung cancer. Study-level findings and limits: Among blood samples, higher T cell density accompanied longer overall survival. Out of the top 100 tumor clones, a median roughly 58 were seen in adjacent lung. There was higher T cell clonality in uninvolved adjacent lung than in tumor, and it was highest there.

The repertoire was sequenced with immunoSEQ multiplex PCR; TCRdb's copy has only in-frame clones and lacks some. The profile shows around 26,000 clones, approximately 84% of them singletons. This CDR3 contains 16 residues. J lost 3 bases, V lost 1 base, and 4 bases had no gene match. Germline V gene lookup returns CDR1 SGHTA and CDR2 FQGNSA. The table lists this clone with a count of one. Its antigen is not known. The J gene is TRBJ2-1, the V gene TRBV7-2; 9 positions agree with TRBD1. The TCR comes from a man aged 35 to 70 with stage III squamous cell lung carcinoma. The sample in question was peripheral blood, obtained before any cancer treatment. The CDR3, as DNA: TGTGCCAGCAGCTTAGATGGGACAGGGAGCTACAATGAGCAGTTCTTC. It yields the protein CASSLDGTGSYNEQFF.